One T cell receptor (beta chain) is described in this entry. This sample was included in a study of blood T cell repertoires in COVID-19. Here immunoSEQ multiplex PCR was the method, and the copy in TCRdb shows in-frame clones only, minus some. The table records roughly 150,000 clones, about 83% of them present only once. What was sequenced was peripheral blood. This clonotype originated in a woman aged 70-85 years who had recovered from COVID-19.

The CDR3, as DNA: TGTGCCAGCTCACCTCGGTCCCGACTAGCGGGAGGGAAAAGCTCCTACGAGCAGTACTTC. Its translation is CASSPRSRLAGGKSSYEQYF. V gene TRBV18 combines with J gene TRBJ2-7; 14 bases agree with TRBD2. In germline, CDR1 is KGHSH, CDR2 LQKENI. V was pared by 3 bases and J by 0 bases, with 13 bases of the junction left unmatched. The CDR3 extends over 20 amino acids.